This T cell receptor (beta chain) was sequenced in a study of cytomegalovirus exposure and HLA in healthy donors. Notes on the study in general: The investigators catalogued 150 to 200 TCR beta chains as cytomegalovirus-associated. Analyses of presence/absence relied on an assumption of roughly uniform sequencing depth across donors. The majority of TCR sequences were rare, yet some public TCRs appeared in many donors.

In the case of this clone: Its target is unknown.

The PCR was carried out with 60 Vbeta primers and 13 Jbeta primers. TCRdb's table, derived via immunoSEQ multiplex PCR, lists solely in-frame clones and lacks some. The sample records about 180,000 clones, 75% to 80% being singletons. The sequenced sample was PBMCs. This TCR derives from a man aged 35-49 years in good health and CMV-seropositive.

The CDR3 sequence is CASSTLNYPGQPNTEAFF. In DNA form, the CDR3 reads TGTGCCAGCAGCACTCTGAATTACCCGGGACAGCCGAACACTGAAGCTTTCTTT. The V call is TRBV5-6, the J call TRBJ1-1, with TRBD1 matching 7 bases. Per germline, CDR1 SGHDT and CDR2 YYEEEE. The CDR3 extends over 18 amino acids. The V and J ends lost 4 bases and 1 base, in that order; junction bases with no gene match: 16.